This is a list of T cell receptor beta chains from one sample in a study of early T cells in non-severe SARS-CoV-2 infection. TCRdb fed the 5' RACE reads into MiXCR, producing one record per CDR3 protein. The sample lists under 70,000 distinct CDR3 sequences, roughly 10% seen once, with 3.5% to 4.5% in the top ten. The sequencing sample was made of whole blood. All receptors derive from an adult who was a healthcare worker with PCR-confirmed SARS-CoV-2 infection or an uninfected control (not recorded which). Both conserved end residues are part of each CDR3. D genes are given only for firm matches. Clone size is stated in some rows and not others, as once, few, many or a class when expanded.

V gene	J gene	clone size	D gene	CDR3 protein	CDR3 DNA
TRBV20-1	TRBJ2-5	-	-	CSGRFQETQYF	TGCAGCGGGAGATTCCAAGAGACCCAGTACTTC
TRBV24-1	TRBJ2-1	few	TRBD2	CATSDSGTSGGPYNEQFF	TGTGCCACCAGTGATTCGGGGACTAGCGGGGGCCCTTACAATGAGCAGTTCTTC
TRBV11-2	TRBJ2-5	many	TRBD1	CASSSGQGEIETQYF	TGTGCCAGCAGCTCGGGACAGGGGGAAATCGAGACCCAGTACTTC
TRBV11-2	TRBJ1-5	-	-	CASSLNGDSNQPQHF	TGTGCCAGCAGCTTAAACGGGGATAGCAATCAGCCCCAGCATTTT
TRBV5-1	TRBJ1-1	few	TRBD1	CASSSQQGITEAFF	TGCGCCAGCAGCTCACAACAGGGGATCACTGAAGCTTTCTTT
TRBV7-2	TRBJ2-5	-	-	CASSFALTYQETQYF	TGTGCCAGCAGCTTTGCACTAACGTACCAAGAGACCCAGTACTTC
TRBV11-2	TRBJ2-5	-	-	CASSLDFRGRETQYF	TGTGCCAGCAGCTTAGATTTTAGGGGAAGAGAGACCCAGTACTTC
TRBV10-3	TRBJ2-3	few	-	CAISRDGTSTDTQYF	TGTGCCATCTCGCGGGACGGGACTAGCACAGATACGCAGTATTTT
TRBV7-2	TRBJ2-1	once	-	CASSKGWASYNGQFF	TGTGCCAGTAGCAAAGGGTGGGCGTCCTACAATGGGCAGTTCTTC
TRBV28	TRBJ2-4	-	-	CASSWGPKNIQYF	TGTGCCAGCAGTTGGGGCCCGAAAAACATTCAGTACTTC
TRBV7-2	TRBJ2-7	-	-	CASSLPAYYEQYF	TGTGCCAGCAGCTTACCAGCTTACTACGAGCAGTACTTC
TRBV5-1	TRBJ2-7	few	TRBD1	CASSSKPGQGSYEQYF	TGCGCCAGCAGCTCAAAACCGGGACAGGGGTCCTACGAGCAGTACTTC
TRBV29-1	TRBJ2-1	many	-	CSVARQAQFNEQFF	TGCAGCGTTGCTAGACAGGCACAATTCAATGAGCAGTTCTTC
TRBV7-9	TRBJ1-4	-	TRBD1	CASSAGPQGAPEKLFF	TGTGCCAGCAGCGCCGGCCCACAGGGGGCGCCTGAAAAACTGTTTTTT
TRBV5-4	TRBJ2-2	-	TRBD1	CASRSDRGSNTGELFF	TGTGCCAGCAGGTCCGACAGGGGTTCAAACACCGGGGAGCTGTTTTTT
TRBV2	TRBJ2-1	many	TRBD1	CATARDRGNEQFF	TGTGCCACAGCGAGGGACAGGGGCAATGAGCAGTTCTTC
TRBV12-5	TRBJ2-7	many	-	CASGSGPISSYEQYF	TGTGCTAGTGGTTCCGGACCCATTTCCAGCTACGAGCAGTACTTC
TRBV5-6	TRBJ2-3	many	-	CASSYGVKADTQYF	TGTGCCAGCAGCTATGGAGTCAAGGCTGATACGCAGTATTTT
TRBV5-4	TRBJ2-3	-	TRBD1	CASSFLQGHTDTQYF	TGTGCCAGCAGCTTCTTACAGGGGCACACAGATACGCAGTATTTT
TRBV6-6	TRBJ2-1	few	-	CASSLSANINEQFF	TGTGCCAGCAGTCTCAGCGCTAATATAAATGAGCAGTTCTTC
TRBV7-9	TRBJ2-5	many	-	CASERGVQETQYF	TGTGCCAGCGAGAGGGGGGTCCAAGAGACCCAGTACTTC
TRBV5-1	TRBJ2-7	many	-	CASSLGQKPYEQYF	TGCGCCAGCAGCTTGGGGCAGAAACCCTACGAGCAGTACTTC
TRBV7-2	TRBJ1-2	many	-	CASSLTLMSGDSYGYTF	TGTGCCAGCAGCTTAACCTTGATGTCCGGGGATAGCTATGGCTACACCTTC
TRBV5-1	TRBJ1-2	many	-	CASRPELTGNYGYTF	TGCGCCAGCAGACCTGAACTAACAGGGAACTATGGCTACACCTTC
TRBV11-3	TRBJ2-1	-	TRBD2	CASSPGEGNEQFF	TGTGCCAGCAGCCCGGGGGAGGGGAATGAGCAGTTCTTC
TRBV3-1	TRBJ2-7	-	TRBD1	CASSQGSTGGSYEQYF	TGTGCCAGCAGCCAAGGTAGCACAGGGGGCTCCTACGAGCAGTACTTC
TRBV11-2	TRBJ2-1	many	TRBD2	CASSLEGGSRYNEQFF	TGTGCCAGCAGCTTAGAGGGCGGGAGCCGCTACAATGAGCAGTTCTTC
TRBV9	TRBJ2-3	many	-	CASSVVGASHSDTQYF	TGTGCCAGCAGCGTAGTAGGGGCTTCCCACAGCGATACGCAGTATTTT
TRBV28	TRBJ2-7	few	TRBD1	CASRGWGQAYEQYF	TGTGCCAGCAGGGGATGGGGACAGGCCTACGAGCAGTACTTC
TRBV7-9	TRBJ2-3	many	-	CASSRREIPSTDTQYF	TGTGCCAGCAGCCGTCGGGAGATCCCTTCCACAGATACGCAGTATTTT
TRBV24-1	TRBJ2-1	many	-	CATSDLYEQFF	TGTGCCACCAGTGATTTGTATGAGCAGTTCTTC
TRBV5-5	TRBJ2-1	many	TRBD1	CASRTGVNEQFF	TGTGCCAGCAGGACAGGGGTGAATGAGCAGTTCTTC
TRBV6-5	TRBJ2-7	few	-	CASSPMTFPRDFYEQYF	TGTGCCAGCAGCCCGATGACCTTTCCCCGGGACTTCTACGAGCAGTACTTC
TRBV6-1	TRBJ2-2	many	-	CASISLGAGELFF	TGTGCCAGCATAAGTCTAGGGGCTGGGGAGCTGTTTTTT
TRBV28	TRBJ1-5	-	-	CASSLSALGSQPQHF	TGTGCCAGCAGTTTATCCGCCCTAGGGAGTCAGCCCCAGCATTTT
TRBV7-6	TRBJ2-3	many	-	CASSDTGLFTDTQYF	TGTGCCAGCAGCGACACTGGCCTTTTCACAGATACGCAGTATTTT
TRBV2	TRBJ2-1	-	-	CASIAGVYEQFF	TGTGCCAGCATAGCAGGGGTTTATGAGCAGTTCTTC
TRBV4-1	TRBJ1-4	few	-	CASSQVPQF	TGCGCCAGCAGCCAAGTCCCCCAATTT
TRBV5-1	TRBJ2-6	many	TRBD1	CASSLGQGSGANVLTF	TGCGCCAGCAGCTTGGGACAGGGATCTGGGGCCAACGTCCTGACTTTC
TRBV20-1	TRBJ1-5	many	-	CSARRGQGGNQPQHF	TGCAGTGCTAGACGGGGTCAGGGAGGCAATCAGCCCCAGCATTTT
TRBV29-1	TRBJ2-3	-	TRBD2	CSGSGLAVTDTQYF	TGCAGCGGGTCGGGACTAGCGGTCACAGATACGCAGTATTTT
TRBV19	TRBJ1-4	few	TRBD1	CASSSAGTGSEKLFF	TGTGCCAGTAGCTCGGCCGGGACAGGGTCCGAAAAACTGTTTTTT
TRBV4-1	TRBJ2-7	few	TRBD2	CASSPSRAGLYEQYF	TGCGCCAGCAGCCCCTCCCGAGCGGGGCTATACGAGCAGTACTTC
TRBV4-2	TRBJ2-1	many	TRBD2	CASSQRRTSGRRGRNEQFF	TGTGCCAGCAGCCAAAGGCGAACTAGCGGAAGACGAGGGAGGAATGAGCAGTTCTTC
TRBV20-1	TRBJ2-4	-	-	CGGIGGNIQYF	TGCGGAGGGATCGGGGGAAACATTCAGTACTTC
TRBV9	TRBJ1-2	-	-	CASSPTTSSYGYTF	TGTGCCAGCAGCCCGACGACCTCCAGCTACGGCTACACCTTC
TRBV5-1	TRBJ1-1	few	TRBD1	CASLGGQGNTEAFF	TGCGCCAGCCTAGGGGGACAGGGGAACACTGAAGCTTTCTTT
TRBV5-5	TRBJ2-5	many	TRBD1	CASSRAGTGKETQYF	TGTGCCAGCAGCAGGGCCGGGACAGGAAAAGAGACCCAGTACTTC
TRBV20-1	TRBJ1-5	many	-	CSAGRWESNQPQHF	TGCAGTGCTGGTAGATGGGAAAGCAATCAGCCCCAGCATTTT
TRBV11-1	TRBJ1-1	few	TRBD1	CASSQTEGAIAFF	TGTGCCAGCAGCCAAACGGAGGGGGCTATCGCTTTCTTT
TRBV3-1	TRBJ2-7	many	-	CASSQEERPHEQYF	TGTGCCAGCAGCCAAGAAGAGCGACCGCACGAGCAGTACTTC
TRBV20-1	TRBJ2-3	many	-	CSAEPGGPDTQYF	TGCAGTGCTGAACCTGGGGGCCCAGATACGCAGTATTTT
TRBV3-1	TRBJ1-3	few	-	CASSLRQAATGNTIYF	TGTGCCAGCAGCCTTCGACAGGCCGCGACCGGAAACACCATATATTTT